This T cell receptor (beta chain) emerged from a study of identical twins. CDR1 DFQATT and CDR2 SNEGSKA come from the germline V gene (reference sequence). This CDR3 has 15 amino acids. V was pared by 0 bases and J by 0 bases, with 10 bases between. This clonotype was recorded a few times. MiXCR was run by TCRdb on the 5' RACE reads, yielding one entry per CDR3 protein. The table shows about 530,000 distinct CDR3 sequences, with nearly 15% occurring only once. The sample was also linked to a second study, of yellow fever vaccine responses in identical twins.

The sequence was obtained from a woman aged 18-29 years in good health. This chain uses TRBV20-1 with TRBJ2-3; perhaps TRBD2 as D (5 bases). The sequenced material came from CD4+ T cells sorted from blood. The CDR3 here is CSAREYGGSTDTQYF. The CDR3 region has the DNA TGCAGTGCTAGAGAGTATGGCGGGAGCACAGATACGCAGTATTTT.